The entry that follows covers one T cell receptor (beta chain) sequence. Its target is unknown. Original processing methods: After removing out-of-frame reads, 2 million to 2.5 million distinct TCRbeta sequences remained. The protocol was immunoSEQ multiplex PCR, while the TCRdb copy is restricted to in-frame clones and leaves out a portion. The DNA was the basis for D and trimming; V, J and clone size are from that table. This sample has 84,000 or so clones, with around 80% found just once. After removal of 6 bases from V and 2 bases from J, the junction contained 5 bases not matched to a gene. Germline loops: CDR1 SEHNR, CDR2 FQNEAQ (reference sequence). This CDR3 has 14 amino acids. Single viable CD3+CD4+CD8-CD45RO+ cells were sorted as the memory CD4+ T cells. The data stem from a study of memory CD4+ T cells and cytomegalovirus serostatus. Findings and limits, study-wide: Median bootstrapped AUC for CMV status was about 0.94 originally, less than 0.93 US-trained.

The genes are TRBV7-9 and TRBJ1-1; 8 bases align to TRBD1. The receptor was derived from an adult in good health and CMV-seronegative. What was sequenced was memory CD4+ T cells from blood. Here the CDR3 reads CASSFDRGNTEAFF. The CDR3 DNA reads TGTGCCAGCAGTTTCGACAGGGGTAACACTGAAGCTTTCTTT. Full variable domain (outside the CDR3, taken from reference TRBV7-9 and TRBJ1-1): DTGVSQNPRHKITKRGQNVTFRCDPISEHNRLYWYRQTLGQGPEFLTYFQNEAQLEKSRLLSDRFSAERPKGSFSTLEIQRTEQGDSAMYLCASSFDRGNTEAFFGQGTRLTVV.